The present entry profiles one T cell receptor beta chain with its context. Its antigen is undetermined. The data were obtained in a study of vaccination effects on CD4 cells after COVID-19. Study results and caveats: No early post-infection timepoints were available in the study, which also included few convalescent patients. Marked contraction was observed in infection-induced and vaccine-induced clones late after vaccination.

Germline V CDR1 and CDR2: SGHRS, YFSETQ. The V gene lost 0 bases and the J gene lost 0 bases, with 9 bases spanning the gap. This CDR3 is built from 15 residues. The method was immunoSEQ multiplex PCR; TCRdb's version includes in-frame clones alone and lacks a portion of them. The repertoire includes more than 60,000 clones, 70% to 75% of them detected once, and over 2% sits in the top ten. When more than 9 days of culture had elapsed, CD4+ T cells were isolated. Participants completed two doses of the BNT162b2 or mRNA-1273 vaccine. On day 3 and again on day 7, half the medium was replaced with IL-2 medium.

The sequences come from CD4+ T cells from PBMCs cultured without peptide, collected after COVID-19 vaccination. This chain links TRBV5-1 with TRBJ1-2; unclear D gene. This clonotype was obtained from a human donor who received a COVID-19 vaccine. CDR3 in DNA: TGCGCCAGCAGCTTGGGTGACACCTCTAACTATGGCTACACCTTC. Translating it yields CASSLGDTSNYGYTF.